The 7 T cell receptor beta chains presented below share a single source sample, sequenced in a study of T cells in Graves' hyperthyroidism and ophthalmopathy (dated by TCRdb to between 2018 and 2021). Libraries came from multiplex PCR. Sequencing was performed on an Illumina HiSeq 2000. Amplification of TCR beta CDR3 regions was carried out from RNA transcripts. For the first round of RT-PCR on the TCR CDR3, the HTBI primer set was used together with the Qiagen OneStep RT-PCR kit. The raw public data were reprocessed by TCRdb itself: fastp quality trimming at Q25, MiXCR clonotype calling, in-frame beta chains only. CDR3 protein sequences are deduplicated, and each keeps its most common genes and DNA. The sample table lists some 460,000 distinct CDR3 sequences, 15% to 17% of them with a count of one. The ten largest clones represent roughly 13% of the sample. Sequences were obtained from blood. The origin of the receptors is a woman aged 18-30 years with Graves' hyperthyroidism.

This clonotype was seen a few times. J is TRBJ2-5 and V is TRBV7-9; TRBD1 might be the D (5 bases). V was cut by 2 bases and J by 4 bases, with 14 bases left in between. CDR1 and CDR2 (germline): SEHNR, FQNEAQ (reference sequence). This CDR3 is built from 15 residues. CDR3 DNA: TGTGCCAGCAGCTTAAACAGTGGGGCAAGAGAGACCCAGTACTTC. Its protein is CASSLNSGARETQYF.

The chain recombines TRBV2 with TRBJ2-7, with D perhaps being TRBD1 or TRBD2 (5 bases each). The germline V and J ends were trimmed by 7 bases and 4 bases, with 14 bases remaining between them. The CDR3 sequence is 13 residues long. Germline lookup yields CDR1 SNHLY and CDR2 FYNNEI. The CDR3: CASMRGLEYEQYF. CDR3 in DNA: TGTGCCAGCATGAGGGGATTGGAATACGAGCAGTACTTC.

This clonotype was found many times. This rearrangement joins TRBV6-2 or TRBV6-3 to TRBJ1-5; D possibly corresponds to TRBD1 (5 bases). CDR3 length: 16 amino acids. V shed 0 bases and J shed 9 bases, with 18 bases lying between them. The germline gives CDR1 MNHEY, CDR2 SVGEGT. The CDR3 sequence is CASSYSVPGRVRPQHF. In DNA form, the CDR3 reads TGTGCCAGCAGTTACTCAGTCCCGGGGCGGGTTCGGCCCCAGCATTTT.

This clonotype appeared a few times. This rearrangement joins TRBV5-1 to TRBJ1-2; D possibly corresponds to TRBD1 (5 bases). Trimming removed 6 bases at V and 6 bases at J, with 15 bases between. Per germline, CDR1 SGHRS and CDR2 YFSETQ. The CDR3 has 13 residues. The CDR3 loop reads CASTDTVGHGYTF. The CDR3 DNA is TGCGCCAGCACGGACACGGTGGGTCATGGCTACACCTTC.

Ten or more counts support this clonotype. The chain uses TRBV6-5 and TRBJ2-3; weak D call: TRBD2 (5 bases). CDR3 length: 13 amino acids. Germline V gives CDR1 MNHEY, CDR2 SVGAGI. V shed 0 bases and J shed 4 bases, with 5 bases lying between them. CDR3 nucleotides: TGTGCCAGCAGTTACTCGAGGGCAGATACGCAGTATTTT. Amino acid sequence: CASSYSRADTQYF.

This clonotype was seen a single time. The chain carries TRBV7-3 and TRBJ2-5; 11 positions match TRBD2. This CDR3 contains 16 residues. Trimming removed 5 bases from V and 8 bases from J; junction bases left unmatched: 13. The germline CDR1 and CDR2 sequences are SGHTA and FQGTGA. The chain's CDR3 is CASSPIAGGPSETQYF. The CDR3 DNA follows: TGTGCCAGCAGCCCTATAGCGGGAGGGCCATCCGAAACCCAGTACTTC.

Ten or more counts support this clonotype. The V call is TRBV2, the J call TRBJ2-3; TRBD2 matches at 7 bases. The CDR3 is 14 residues long. The trim removed 3 bases at V and 4 bases at J, leaving 4 bases unmatched. Germline CDR1 reads SNHLY; CDR2 reads FYNNEI. CDR3 region: CASSEDRGADTQYF. As DNA, the CDR3 is TGTGCCAGCAGTGAGGATCGGGGGGCAGATACGCAGTATTTT. Looking up the rest from reference TRBV2 and TRBJ2-3 gives the full variable domain: EPEVTQTPSHQVTQMGQEVILRCVPISNHLYFYWYRQILGQKVEFLVSFYNNEISEKSEIFDDQFSVERPDGSNFTLKIRSTKLEDSAMYFCASSEDRGADTQYFGPGTRLTVL.